This entry lists 13 T cell receptor beta chains sequenced from one sample in a study of T cell responses to AZD1222 COVID-19 vaccine. The protocol was immunoSEQ multiplex PCR, while the TCRdb copy is restricted to in-frame clones and leaves out a portion. Among 95,000 to 110,000 clones listed, approximately 88% were seen once. This material consisted of peripheral blood, taken on day 0 of AZD1222 vaccination. The source is an adult in good health.

The chain links TRBV7-2 to TRBJ1-3, with D possibly being TRBD1 (6 bases). Trimming pared 3 bases from V and 0 bases from J, leaving 9 bases between. CDR3 length: 15 residues. The germline gives CDR1 SGHTA, CDR2 FQGNSA. CDR3 in amino acids: CASSFKGGSGNTIYF. CDR3 sequence (DNA): TGTGCCAGCAGCTTCAAGGGGGGCTCTGGAAACACCATATATTTT.

The chain employs TRBV6-5 and TRBJ1-4; tentatively, D is TRBD1 (5 bases). Per the germline V gene, CDR1 is MNHEY and CDR2 is SVGAGI. The V end lost 6 bases, the J end lost 2 bases, and 10 bases lay between the germline ends. CDR3 length equals 14 residues. Here the CDR3 DNA reads TGTGCCAGCAGCCTGGCAGGGACTAATGAAAAACTGTTTTTT. This codes for CASSLAGTNEKLFF.

The chain joins TRBV5-1 to TRBJ1-3; 9 nucleotides align to TRBD1. Germline V CDR1 and CDR2: SGHRS, YFSETQ. The CDR3 consists of 16 residues. Unmatched junction bases numbered 10, after V lost 2 bases and J lost 7 bases. CDR3 sequence: CASSFTPGTGLNTIYF. CDR3 coding DNA: TGCGCCAGCAGCTTTACTCCCGGGACAGGGTTGAACACCATATATTTT.

The V and J genes are TRBV10-3 and TRBJ1-5; unclear D gene. Germline assignment: CDR1 ENHRY and CDR2 SYGVKD. There are 13 residues in the CDR3. Trimming pared 5 bases from V and 10 bases from J, leaving 15 bases between. The CDR3 region has the DNA TGTGCCATCAGTTTTAGGGAAGCTGGTCCCCAGCATTTT. It is translated as CAISFREAGPQHF.

The J gene is TRBJ1-1, the V gene TRBV23-1, with D tentatively TRBD1 (5 bases). TRBV23-1 carries the ORF label, with uncertain function. V lost 6 bases and J lost 4, with 12 bases in between. This CDR3 spans 13 amino acids. The CDR3 is CASRRGKGTEAFF. The CDR3 DNA follows: TGCGCCAGCAGGAGGGGAAAGGGCACTGAAGCTTTCTTT.

This clone was detected only once. The rearrangement uses TRBV6-6 and TRBJ2-7; 8 bases align to TRBD2. CDR3 length: 13 amino acids. V shed 7 bases, J shed 4 bases, and the junction held 6 bases outside the gene matches. Germline CDR1 and CDR2: MNHNY and SVGAGI (reference sequence). The DNA of the CDR3 is TGTGCCAGCACGGAATCGGGAGGGTACGAGCAGTACTTC. This sequence encodes CASTESGGYEQYF.

Only a few counts were recorded for this clone. The V gene is TRBV6-1, the J gene TRBJ1-3, with TRBD1 as a possible D gene (6 bases). Germline V gene sequence: CDR1 MNHNS, CDR2 SASEGT. CDR3 size: 16 residues. Trimming stripped 4 bases from V and 2 bases from J, with 15 bases between. This CDR3 is CASSGLTGLAGNTIYF. In DNA, the CDR3 is TGTGCCAGCAGTGGACTTACAGGGCTTGCTGGAAACACCATATATTTT.

This chain uses TRBV18 with TRBJ2-5, with D perhaps assigned TRBD1 or TRBD2 (7 bases each). CDR3 length: 15 residues. In germline, CDR1 is KGHSH, CDR2 LQKENI. The V gene lost 5 bases and the J gene lost 2 bases, with 15 bases spanning the gap. For the CDR3, the DNA is TGTGCCAGCTCATCCAGGGGGGGGCGACAAGAGACCCAGTACTTC. Its protein is CASSSRGGRQETQYF. The full variable domain, with the rest looked up from reference TRBV18 and TRBJ2-5, is NAGVMQNPRHLVRRRGQEARLRCSPMKGHSHVYWYRQLPEEGLKFMVYLQKENIIDESGMPKERFSAEFPKEGPSILRIQQVVRGDSAAYFCASSSRGGRQETQYFGPGTRLLVL.

This clone was seen only once. The CDR3 region is CASSLVQANTGELFF. CDR3 nucleotide sequence: TGCGCCAGCAGCTTGGTACAGGCGAACACCGGGGAGCTGTTTTTT. The chain joins TRBV5-1 to TRBJ2-2; a possible D gene is TRBD1 (5 bases). Trimming removed 0 bases from V and 0 bases from J, with 6 bases in between. The CDR3 covers 15 residues. CDR1 SGHRS and CDR2 YFSETQ come from the germline V gene.

This chain uses TRBV11-2 with TRBJ1-1, with a weak D call TRBD1 (6 bases). Looked up from germline, CDR1 is SGHAT and CDR2 is FQNNGV. The CDR3 has 13 residues. With 5 bases removed from V and 7 bases from J, the gap between germline ends came to 14 bases. CDR3 in amino acids: CASSPYGGHEAFF. CDR3 bases: TGTGCCAGCAGCCCCTACGGGGGCCATGAAGCTTTCTTT. The full variable domain, with the rest looked up from reference TRBV11-2 and TRBJ1-1, is EAGVAQSPRYKIIEKRQSVAFWCNPISGHATLYWYQQILGQGPKLLIQFQNNGVVDDSQLPKDRFSAERLKGVDSTLKIQPAKLEDSAVYLCASSPYGGHEAFFGQGTRLTVV.

The CDR3 coding sequence is TGCGCCAGCAGCCCAGACAGGAACCCATTCTATGGCTACACCTTC. Its protein is CASSPDRNPFYGYTF. This rearrangement joins TRBV5-1 to TRBJ1-2, with D possibly TRBD1 on 6 matching bases. This CDR3 is built from 15 residues. V was cut by 4 bases and J by 4 bases, with 17 bases left in between. The germline V gene has CDR1 SGHRS and CDR2 YFSETQ.

Points on this clone: This CDR3 is also generated by other DNA sequences in the sample. The rearrangement uses TRBV18 and TRBJ1-3; no clear D gene. This CDR3 has 16 residues. Germline CDR1 KGHSH, CDR2 LQKENI. The ends were cut back, 3 bases at V and 0 bases at J, with 12 bases in the middle. CDR3 residues: CASSPFGRYSGNTIYF. CDR3 DNA sequence: TGTGCCAGCTCACCTTTTGGACGGTACTCTGGAAACACCATATATTTT.

The sample holds a few counts of this clone. The chain has TRBV2 and TRBJ1-1, with 7 positions matching TRBD1. Germline values: CDR1 SNHLY, CDR2 FYNNEI. There are 14 residues in the CDR3. Unmatched junction bases numbered 11, after V lost 8 bases and J lost 5 bases. The CDR3 here is CASRLQGRETEAFF. The CDR3 DNA reads as TGTGCCAGCCGATTACAGGGGAGAGAGACTGAAGCTTTCTTT.